This record covers a single TCR beta chain. V lost 6 bases and J lost 4, with 5 bases in between. CDR1 is MNHEY, CDR2 SMNVEV, per germline (reference sequence). The CDR3 runs to 11 residues. These data come from a study of T cells in localized non-small cell lung cancer. Profiled with immunoSEQ multiplex PCR; TCRdb holds only in-frame clones, not every one. The data contain some 140,000 clones, roughly 90% of them seen just once; the ten biggest clones take up approximately 1.5%. The starting material was peripheral blood, obtained before any cancer treatment. The TCR originated in a female donor aged 60 or older with stage I lung adenocarcinoma. The chain employs TRBV27 and TRBJ2-3, with no clear D. CDR3 DNA: TGTGCCAGCAGCAAGGCAGATACGCAGTATTTT. This encodes CASSKADTQYF.